The T cell receptor (beta chain) under discussion was sequenced for a study of blood T cell repertoires in COVID-19 (dated by TCRdb to 2020 to 2021). Broadly, across the study: Samples from collaborators originated in the United States, Italy and Spain and spanned both the acute and convalescent phases of COVID-19. The material from the prospective study consisted of cDNA or gDNA derived from T cells, B-cell-depleted T cells, or PBMCs. The dataset comprised deeply sampled blood TCRbeta repertoires from subjects exposed to, actively infected with, or recovered from COVID-19. The repertoires were made available in a free public database intended to serve as a resource for research on the immune response to SARS-CoV-2. Samples were obtained from the ongoing ImmuneRACE study (first 160 participants) and from roughly 1,300 subjects provided by 6 global collaborators. The sample metadata nearly always contained a de-identified subject ID, COVID-19 status, age in years and sex. HLA class I and class II types, where available, came from metadata supplied by the sample provider rather than from assay-based typing. The research as a whole found: How much clinical and demographic metadata was included differed by source and by participant, and the metadata was provided uncurated.

This clone was counted once. What antigen it recognizes has not been identified. Per-nucleotide qualities are absent, and no much larger clonotype sits a single base away. In the prospective study, participants were 18 to 89 years old, resided in fewer than 25 geographic areas of the United States, and were enrolled through a virtual design. In the prospective study, cohorts were assigned on the basis of participant-reported clinical history obtained from a screening survey and a study questionnaire. For ImmuneRACE Cohort 3, a participant was defined as recovered based on two consecutive negative NP/OP PCR tests, clearance by a healthcare professional, or resolution of symptoms. In the prospective study, whole blood, serum and a nasopharyngeal or oropharyngeal swab were collected from each participant by mobile phlebotomists. Additional blood draws and questionnaires over an approximately two-month period could optionally be provided by prospective study participants. Blood samples from the prospective study were shipped frozen or at room temperature prior to DNA extraction.

The CDR3 spans 14 residues, from the cysteine through the phenylalanine. The read is trimmed to its CDR3 DNA, 42 bases read in frame from base 1. The germline V gene gives CDR1 as MNHEY and CDR2 as SVGAGI. V is clipped by 4 bases and J by 7 bases, and the sequence between their germline boundaries is 17 bases long. The immunoSEQ Assay, a bias-controlled multiplex PCR, was used to amplify TCRbeta CDR3 regions from genomic DNA. On the study's bioinformatics: The number of nucleated cells in each sample was estimated by amplification of reference gene primers within the assay. To quantify the absolute abundance of each unique TCRbeta CDR3 rearrangement, sequence reads were collapsed and filtered. Productive Simpson clonality was computed per sample as the square root of Simpson's diversity index over productive rearrangements. The immuneACCESS repertoire file appears here via TCRdb, limited to in-frame rearrangements. These files lack a portion of the clones; in checked studies, under half of the deficit traces to unresolved V genes, and the cause of the others is not known. The DNA was the basis for D and trimming; V, J and clone size are from that table. In this sample the table shows over 300,000 clones, about 90% of which occur a single time. 4.5% to 7% of the sample is in the top ten clones.

This TCR was recovered from a woman in her 30s who had recovered from COVID-19. Sequences were obtained from PBMCs or T cells enriched from blood (not recorded which). The chain is made from TRBV6-5 and TRBJ2-7; TRBD2 might be the D gene, on 7 matching bases. Read as DNA, the sequence is TGTGCCAGCAGTTCCCGGGGGGCAGGAAGGGAGCAGTACTTC. This yields the protein CASSSRGAGREQYF.